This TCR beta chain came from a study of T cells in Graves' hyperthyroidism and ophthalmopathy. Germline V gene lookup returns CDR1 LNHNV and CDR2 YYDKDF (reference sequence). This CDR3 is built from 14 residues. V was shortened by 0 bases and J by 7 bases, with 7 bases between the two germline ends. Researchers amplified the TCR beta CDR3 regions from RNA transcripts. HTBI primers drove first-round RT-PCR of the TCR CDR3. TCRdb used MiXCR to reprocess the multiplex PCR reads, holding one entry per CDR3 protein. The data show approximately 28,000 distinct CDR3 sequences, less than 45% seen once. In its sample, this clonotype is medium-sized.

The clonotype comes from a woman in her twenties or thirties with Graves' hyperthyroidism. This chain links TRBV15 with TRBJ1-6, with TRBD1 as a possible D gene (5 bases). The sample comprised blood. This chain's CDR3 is CATSREGVNSPLHF. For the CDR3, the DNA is TGTGCCACCAGCAGAGAAGGGGTGAATTCACCCCTCCACTTT.